A single sample gave rise to the 8 T cell receptor beta chains below, sequenced in a study of Tregs in tolerant kidney transplant recipients. Sequencing was performed with immunoSEQ multiplex PCR; in TCRdb, only in-frame clones are kept and a portion is missing. The profile shows some 110,000 clones, roughly 93% of them singletons. The sequenced material came from CD4+ T cells from blood. These receptors all stem from a human donor in good health.

The genes are TRBV7-9 and TRBJ1-1, with D possibly TRBD1 on 5 matching bases. Trimming took off 2 bases at V and 4 bases at J, with 11 bases between the two ends. Germline CDR1 is SEHNR and CDR2 is FQNEAQ (reference sequence). This CDR3 is built from 14 residues. The CDR3 sequence is CASSLQGGGTEAFF. For the CDR3, the DNA is TGTGCCAGCAGCTTACAGGGTGGGGGCACTGAAGCTTTCTTT. The full variable domain, in which reference TRBV7-9 and TRBJ1-1 provide the parts outside the CDR3, is DTGVSQNPRHKITKRGQNVTFRCDPISEHNRLYWYRQTLGQGPEFLTYFQNEAQLEKSRLLSDRFSAERPKGSFSTLEIQRTEQGDSAMYLCASSLQGGGTEAFFGQGTRLTVV.

This chain uses TRBV6-5 with TRBJ2-7; D call uncertain. With 4 bases removed from V and 2 bases from J, the gap between germline ends came to 15 bases. Germline lookup yields CDR1 MNHEY and CDR2 SVGAGI. CDR3 length: 15 residues. The CDR3 region is CASSSYEGITYEQYF. The CDR3 region has the DNA TGTGCCAGCAGTTCTTATGAAGGAATTACCTACGAGCAGTACTTC.

The V call is TRBV18, the J call TRBJ1-1; 10 bases match TRBD1. The CDR3 is made up of 15 amino acids. J lost 2 bases, V lost 5 bases, and 5 bases had no gene match. CDR1 and CDR2 from the germline V gene are KGHSH and LQKENI. The CDR3 loop is CASSIGTGENTEAFF. Written as DNA, the CDR3 is TGTGCCAGCTCAATCGGGACAGGGGAAAACACTGAAGCTTTCTTT.

The chain links TRBV14 to TRBJ2-7; TRBD2 matches at 8 bases. Germline trimming cut 3 bases from V and 4 bases from J; bases unmatched to any gene: 11. CDR1 and CDR2 from the germline V gene are SGHDN and FVKESK. This CDR3 comprises 16 residues. The CDR3 DNA sequence: TGTGCCAGCAGCCATGATGCCCGACTAGCGTTTTACGAGCAGTACTTC. Translated, it gives CASSHDARLAFYEQYF.

The sample holds a few counts of this clone. The chain combines TRBV5-1 with TRBJ1-1; 8 nucleotides agree with TRBD1. CDR3 size: 19 residues. Trimming removed 2 bases from V and 0 bases from J; junction bases left unmatched: 15. From germline, CDR1 is SGHRS and CDR2 YFSETQ. As DNA, the CDR3 is TGCGCCAGCAGCTTATTTCCCCGGACAGGGCCTCTCATGAACACTGAAGCTTTCTTT. This sequence encodes CASSLFPRTGPLMNTEAFF.

The V and J genes are TRBV5-4 and TRBJ2-3; D possibly matches TRBD1 or TRBD2 (5 bases each). The V end lost 4 bases, the J end lost 8 bases, and 17 bases lay between the germline ends. This CDR3 is built from 14 residues. Germline CDR1 reads SGHNT; CDR2 reads YYREEE (reference sequence). CDR3 sequence reads: CASSQNRGEGTQYF. CDR3 DNA sequence: TGTGCCAGCAGCCAAAACCGGGGCGAGGGTACGCAGTATTTT.

This clone was recorded once. The chain has TRBV30 and TRBJ2-7; D could derive from TRBD1 or TRBD2 (5 bases each). In germline, CDR1 is GTSNPN, CDR2 SVGIG (reference sequence). The CDR3 totals 14 residues. Trimming took 0 bases from V and 3 from J, leaving 12 bases between them. CDR3 in amino acids: CAWSVGTHRYEQYF. CDR3 coding DNA: TGTGCCTGGAGTGTAGGGACCCACCGCTACGAGCAGTACTTC.

This sequence joins TRBV7-8 and TRBJ1-1, with TRBD1 as a possible D gene (5 bases). This CDR3 is built from 13 residues. V was trimmed by 5 bases and J by 1 base, leaving 8 bases between them. Looked up from germline, CDR1 is SGHVS and CDR2 is FQNEAQ. CDR3 in amino acids: CASSRDRNTEAFF. CDR3 bases: TGTGCCAGCAGCCGCGACAGGAACACTGAAGCTTTCTTT.